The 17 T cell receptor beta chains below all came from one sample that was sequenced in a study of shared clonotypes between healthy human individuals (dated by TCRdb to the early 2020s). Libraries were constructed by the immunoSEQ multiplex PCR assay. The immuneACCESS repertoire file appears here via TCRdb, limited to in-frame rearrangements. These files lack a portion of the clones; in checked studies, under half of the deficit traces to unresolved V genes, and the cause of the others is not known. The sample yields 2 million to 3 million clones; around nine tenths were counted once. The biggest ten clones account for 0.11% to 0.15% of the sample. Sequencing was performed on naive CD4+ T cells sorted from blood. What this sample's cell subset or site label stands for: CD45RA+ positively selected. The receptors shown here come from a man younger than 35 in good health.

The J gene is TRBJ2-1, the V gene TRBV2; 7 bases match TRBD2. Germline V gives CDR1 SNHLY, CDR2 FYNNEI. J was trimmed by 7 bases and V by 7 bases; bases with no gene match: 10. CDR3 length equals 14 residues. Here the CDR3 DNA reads TGTGCCAGCAACCTCCGGACTAGATTAAATGAGCAGTTCTTC. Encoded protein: CASNLRTRLNEQFF. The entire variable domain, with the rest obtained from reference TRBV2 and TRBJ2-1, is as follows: EPEVTQTPSHQVTQMGQEVILRCVPISNHLYFYWYRQILGQKVEFLVSFYNNEISEKSEIFDDQFSVERPDGSNFTLKIRSTKLEDSAMYFCASNLRTRLNEQFFGPGTRLTVL.

The CDR3 protein is CASSLVSTGATYEQYF. CDR3 nucleotide sequence: TGTGCCAGCAGCTTAGTTTCCACAGGGGCTACCTACGAGCAGTACTTC. The genes are TRBV7-2 and TRBJ2-7, with 7 positions matching TRBD1. Trimming removed 1 base from V and 2 bases from J; junction bases left unmatched: 8. Germline-derived CDR1 and CDR2 are SGHTA and FQGNSA. This CDR3 has 16 residues.

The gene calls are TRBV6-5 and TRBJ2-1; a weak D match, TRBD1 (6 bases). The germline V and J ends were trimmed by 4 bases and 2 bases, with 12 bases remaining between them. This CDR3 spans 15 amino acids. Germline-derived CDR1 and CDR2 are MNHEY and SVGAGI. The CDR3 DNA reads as TGTGCCAGCAGTTTCAGCAGGGGCCCCTACAATGAGCAGTTCTTC. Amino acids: CASSFSRGPYNEQFF.

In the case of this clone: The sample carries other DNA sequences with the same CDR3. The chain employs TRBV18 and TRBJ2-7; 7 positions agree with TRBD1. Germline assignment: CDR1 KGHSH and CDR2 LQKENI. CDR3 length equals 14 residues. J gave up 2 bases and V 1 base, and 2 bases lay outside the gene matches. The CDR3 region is CASSPQQGAYEQYF. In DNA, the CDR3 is TGTGCCAGCTCACCACAGCAGGGGGCCTACGAGCAGTACTTC.

CDR3 coding DNA: TGTGCCTGGAGCAGGGGTCCGGGGATGGGGGCCCTCCACTTT. It is translated as CAWSRGPGMGALHF. This chain links TRBV30 with TRBJ1-6; a possible D gene is TRBD1 (6 bases). Germline loops: CDR1 GTSNPN, CDR2 SVGIG (reference sequence). The CDR3 is made up of 14 amino acids. Trimming took 3 bases from V and 14 from J, leaving 20 bases between them.

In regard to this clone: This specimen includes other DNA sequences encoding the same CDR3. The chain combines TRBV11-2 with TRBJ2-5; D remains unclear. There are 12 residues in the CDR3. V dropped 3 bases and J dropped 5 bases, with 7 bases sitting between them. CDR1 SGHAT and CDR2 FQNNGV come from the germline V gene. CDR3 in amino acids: CASSLVGETQYF. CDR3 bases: TGTGCCAGCAGCTTGGTGGGTGAGACCCAGTACTTC.

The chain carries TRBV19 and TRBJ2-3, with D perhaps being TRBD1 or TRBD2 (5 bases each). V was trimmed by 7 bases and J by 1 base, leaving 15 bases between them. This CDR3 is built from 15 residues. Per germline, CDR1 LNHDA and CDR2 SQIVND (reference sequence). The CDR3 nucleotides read TGTGCCAGTACAGACGGGGCTGTAGGCACAGATACGCAGTATTTT. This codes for CASTDGAVGTDTQYF.

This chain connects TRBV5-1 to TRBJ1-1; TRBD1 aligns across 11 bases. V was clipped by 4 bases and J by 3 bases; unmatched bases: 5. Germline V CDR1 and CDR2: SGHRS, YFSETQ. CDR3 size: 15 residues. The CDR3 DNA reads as TGCGCCAGCAGCATTCAGGGACAGGGGGACACTGAAGCTTTCTTT. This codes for CASSIQGQGDTEAFF.

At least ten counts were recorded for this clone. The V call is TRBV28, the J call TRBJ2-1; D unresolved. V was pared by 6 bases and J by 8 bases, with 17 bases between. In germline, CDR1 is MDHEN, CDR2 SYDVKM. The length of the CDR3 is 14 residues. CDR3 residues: CASRLPHGIDEQFF. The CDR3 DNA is TGTGCCAGCAGACTCCCCCATGGTATAGATGAGCAGTTCTTC. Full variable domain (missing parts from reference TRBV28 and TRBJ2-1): DVKVTQSSRYLVKRTGEKVFLECVQDMDHENMFWYRQDPGLGLRLIYFSYDVKMKEKGDIPEGYSVSREKKERFSLILESASTNQTSMYLCASRLPHGIDEQFFGPGTRLTVL.

In DNA form, the CDR3 reads TGCAGCGTTGACGCCCTGTGGCAGGGGGTAGGTGGCTACACCTTC. Encoded protein: CSVDALWQGVGGYTF. The rearrangement uses TRBV29-1 and TRBJ1-2; the match to TRBD1 covers 7 bases. After removal of 3 bases from V and 7 bases from J, the junction contained 14 bases not matched to a gene. The CDR3 sequence is 15 residues long. Germline values: CDR1 SQVTM, CDR2 ANQGSEA.

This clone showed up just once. The CDR3 coding sequence is TGTGCCAGCAGCGTGATGACAGGTAACTACGAGCAGTACTTC. Translated: CASSVMTGNYEQYF. The chain couples TRBV9 to TRBJ2-7, with D maybe TRBD1 (6 bases). This CDR3 has 14 residues. Trimming cost V 2 bases and J 3 bases, with 12 bases left between them. Germline V lookup: CDR1 SGDLS, CDR2 YYNGEE. The whole variable domain, remainder taken from reference TRBV9 and TRBJ2-7, is DSGVTQTPKHLITATGQRVTLRCSPRSGDLSVYWYQQSLDQGLQFLIQYYNGEERAKGNILERFSAQQFPDLHSELNLSSLELGDSALYFCASSVMTGNYEQYFGPGTRLTVT.

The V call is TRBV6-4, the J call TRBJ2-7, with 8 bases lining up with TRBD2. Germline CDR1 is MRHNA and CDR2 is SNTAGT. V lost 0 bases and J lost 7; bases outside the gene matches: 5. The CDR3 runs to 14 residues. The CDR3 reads CASSDSPTSGEQYF. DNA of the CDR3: TGTGCCAGCAGTGACTCCCCTACTAGCGGTGAGCAGTACTTC.

CDR3 loop: CASRPPSNGYTF. CDR3 coding DNA: TGTGCCAGCAGGCCCCCGAGCAATGGCTACACCTTC. This chain uses TRBV25-1 with TRBJ1-2; D not resolved. V shed 6 bases and J shed 6 bases, with 11 bases lying between them. Per the germline V gene, CDR1 is MGHDK and CDR2 is SYGVNS. The CDR3 length is 12 residues.

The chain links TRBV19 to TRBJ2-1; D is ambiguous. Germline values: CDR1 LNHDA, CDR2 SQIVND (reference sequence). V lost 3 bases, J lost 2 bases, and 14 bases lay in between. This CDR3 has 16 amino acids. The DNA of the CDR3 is TGTGCCAGTAGTATCGCCCTCTACCCTACCTACAATGAGCAGTTCTTC. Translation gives CASSIALYPTYNEQFF.

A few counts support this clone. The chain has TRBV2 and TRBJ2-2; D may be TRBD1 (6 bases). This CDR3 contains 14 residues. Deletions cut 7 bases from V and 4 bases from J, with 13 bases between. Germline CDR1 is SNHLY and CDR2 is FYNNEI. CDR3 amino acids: CASIEGDVTGELFF. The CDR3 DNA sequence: TGTGCCAGCATTGAGGGGGATGTCACCGGGGAGCTGTTTTTT.

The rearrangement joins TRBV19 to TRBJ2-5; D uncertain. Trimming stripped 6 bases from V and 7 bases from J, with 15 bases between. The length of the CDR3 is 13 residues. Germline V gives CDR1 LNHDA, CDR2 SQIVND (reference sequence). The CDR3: CASRAGMEGTQYF. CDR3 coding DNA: TGTGCCAGTAGGGCTGGGATGGAAGGGACCCAGTACTTC.

The CDR3 DNA follows: TGTGCCAGCAGTGATACAGGGGGAGTAATATATTTT. Translating gives CASSDTGGVIYF. The J gene is TRBJ1-3, the V gene TRBV6-6; 8 nucleotides agree with TRBD1. Germline lookup yields CDR1 MNHNY and CDR2 SVGAGI (reference sequence). The length of the CDR3 is 12 residues. The J segment lost 13 bases and the V segment lost 5 bases, leaving 7 bases of the junction unmatched.